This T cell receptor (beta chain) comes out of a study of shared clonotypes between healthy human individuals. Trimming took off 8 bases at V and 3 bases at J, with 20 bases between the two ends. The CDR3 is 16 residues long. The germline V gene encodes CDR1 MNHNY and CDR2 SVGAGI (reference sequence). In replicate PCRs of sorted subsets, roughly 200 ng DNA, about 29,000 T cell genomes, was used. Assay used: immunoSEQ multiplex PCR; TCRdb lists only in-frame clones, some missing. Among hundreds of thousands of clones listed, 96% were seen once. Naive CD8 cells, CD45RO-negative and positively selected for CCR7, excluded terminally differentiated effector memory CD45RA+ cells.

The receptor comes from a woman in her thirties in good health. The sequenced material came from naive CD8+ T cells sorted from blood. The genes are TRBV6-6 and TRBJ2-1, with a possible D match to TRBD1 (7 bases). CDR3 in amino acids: CASRMQGGRIYNEQFF. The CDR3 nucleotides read TGTGCCAGCCGTATGCAGGGGGGTCGGATCTACAATGAGCAGTTCTTC.